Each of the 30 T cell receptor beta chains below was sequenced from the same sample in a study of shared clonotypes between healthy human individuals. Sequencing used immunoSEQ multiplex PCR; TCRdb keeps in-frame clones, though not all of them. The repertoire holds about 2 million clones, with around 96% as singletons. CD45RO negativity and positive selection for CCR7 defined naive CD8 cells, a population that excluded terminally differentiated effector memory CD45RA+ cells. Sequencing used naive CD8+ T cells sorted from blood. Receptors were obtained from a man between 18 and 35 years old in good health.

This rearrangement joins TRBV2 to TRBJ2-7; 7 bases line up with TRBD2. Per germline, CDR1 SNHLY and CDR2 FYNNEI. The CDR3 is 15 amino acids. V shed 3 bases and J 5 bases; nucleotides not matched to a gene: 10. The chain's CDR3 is CASSETLAVINEQYF. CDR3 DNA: TGTGCCAGCAGTGAGACCCTAGCGGTAATTAACGAGCAGTACTTC.

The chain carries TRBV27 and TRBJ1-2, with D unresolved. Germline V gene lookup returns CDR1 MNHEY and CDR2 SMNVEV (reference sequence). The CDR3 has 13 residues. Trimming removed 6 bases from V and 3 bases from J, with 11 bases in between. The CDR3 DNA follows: TGTGCCAGCAGATCCGGACGGTACTATGGCTACACCTTC. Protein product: CASRSGRYYGYTF.

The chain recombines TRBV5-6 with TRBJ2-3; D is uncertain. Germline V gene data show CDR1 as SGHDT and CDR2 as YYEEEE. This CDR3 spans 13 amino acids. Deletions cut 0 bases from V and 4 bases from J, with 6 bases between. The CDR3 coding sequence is TGTGCCAGCAGCTTGGAAAGGGCAGATACGCAGTATTTT. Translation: CASSLERADTQYF.

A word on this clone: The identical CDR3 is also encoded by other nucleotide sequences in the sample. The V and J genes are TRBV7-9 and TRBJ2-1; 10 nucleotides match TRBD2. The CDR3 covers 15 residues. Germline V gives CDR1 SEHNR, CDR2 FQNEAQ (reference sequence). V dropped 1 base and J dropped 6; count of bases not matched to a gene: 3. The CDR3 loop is CASSLVLAGVNEQFF. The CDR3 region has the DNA TGTGCCAGCAGCTTAGTGCTAGCGGGAGTCAATGAGCAGTTCTTC.

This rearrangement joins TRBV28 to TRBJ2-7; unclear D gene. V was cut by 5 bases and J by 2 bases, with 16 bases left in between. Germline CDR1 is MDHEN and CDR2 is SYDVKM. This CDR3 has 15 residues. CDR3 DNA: TGTGCCAGCAGTCCTCCATCCGCCCAAACCTACGAGCAGTACTTC. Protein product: CASSPPSAQTYEQYF.

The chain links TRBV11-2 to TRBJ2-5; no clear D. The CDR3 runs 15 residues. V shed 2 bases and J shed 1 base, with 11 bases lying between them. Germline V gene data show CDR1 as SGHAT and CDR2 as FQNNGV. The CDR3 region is CASSLPRWIQETQYF. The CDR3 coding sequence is TGTGCCAGCAGCTTACCCAGATGGATCCAAGAGACCCAGTACTTC.

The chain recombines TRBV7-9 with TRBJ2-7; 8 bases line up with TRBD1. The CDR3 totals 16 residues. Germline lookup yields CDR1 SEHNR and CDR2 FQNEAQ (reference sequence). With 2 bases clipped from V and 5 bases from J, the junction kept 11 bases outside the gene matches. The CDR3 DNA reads TGTGCCAGCAGCTTACTAGGGCGTGAGACAGGGGACGAGCAGTACTTC. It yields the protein CASSLLGRETGDEQYF.

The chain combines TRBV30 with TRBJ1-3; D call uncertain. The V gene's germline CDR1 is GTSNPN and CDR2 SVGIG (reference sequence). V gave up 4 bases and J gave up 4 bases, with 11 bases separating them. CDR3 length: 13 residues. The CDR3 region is CAWIAGYGNTIYF. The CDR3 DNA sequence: TGTGCCTGGATTGCGGGGTACGGAAACACCATATATTTT.

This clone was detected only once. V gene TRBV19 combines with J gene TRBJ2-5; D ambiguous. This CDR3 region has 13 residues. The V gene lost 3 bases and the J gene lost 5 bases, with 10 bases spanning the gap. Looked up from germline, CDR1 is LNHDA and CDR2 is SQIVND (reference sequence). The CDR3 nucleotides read TGTGCCAGTAGTATGGACGTAGAGGAGACCCAGTACTTC. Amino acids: CASSMDVEETQYF. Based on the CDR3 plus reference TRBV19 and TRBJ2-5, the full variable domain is DGGITQSPKYLFRKEGQNVTLSCEQNLNHDAMYWYRQDPGQGLRLIYYSQIVNDFQKGDIAEGYSVSREKKESFPLTVTSAQKNPTAFYLCASSMDVEETQYFGPGTRLLVL.

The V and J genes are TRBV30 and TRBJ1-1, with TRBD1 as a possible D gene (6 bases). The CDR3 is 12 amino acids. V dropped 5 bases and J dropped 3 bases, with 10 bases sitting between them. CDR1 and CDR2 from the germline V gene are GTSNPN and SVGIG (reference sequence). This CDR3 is CAWDRLDTEAFF. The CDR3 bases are TGTGCCTGGGACAGGTTGGACACTGAAGCTTTCTTT.

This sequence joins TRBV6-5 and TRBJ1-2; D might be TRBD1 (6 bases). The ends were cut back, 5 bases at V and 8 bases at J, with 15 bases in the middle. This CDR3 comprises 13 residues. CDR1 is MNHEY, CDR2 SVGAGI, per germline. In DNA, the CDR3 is TGTGCCAGCAGTGCAGAAACAGGGTTGGGCTACACCTTC. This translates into CASSAETGLGYTF.

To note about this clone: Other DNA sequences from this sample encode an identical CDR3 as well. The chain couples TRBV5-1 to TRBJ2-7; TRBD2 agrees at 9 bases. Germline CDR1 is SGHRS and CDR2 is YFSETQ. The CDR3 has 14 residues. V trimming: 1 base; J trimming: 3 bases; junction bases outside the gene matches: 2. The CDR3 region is CASSLLAGDYEQYF. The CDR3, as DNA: TGCGCCAGCAGCTTGTTAGCGGGGGACTACGAGCAGTACTTC.

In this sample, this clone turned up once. The CDR3 here is CASSWRSGGSYEQYF. For the CDR3, the DNA is TGCGCCAGCAGCTGGAGGTCAGGGGGTTCCTACGAGCAGTACTTC. The chain recombines TRBV5-1 with TRBJ2-7; 7 bases map to TRBD1. Germline V gene sequence: CDR1 SGHRS, CDR2 YFSETQ. The V and J ends lost 3 bases and 1 base, in that order; junction bases with no gene match: 7. CDR3 length: 15 amino acids.

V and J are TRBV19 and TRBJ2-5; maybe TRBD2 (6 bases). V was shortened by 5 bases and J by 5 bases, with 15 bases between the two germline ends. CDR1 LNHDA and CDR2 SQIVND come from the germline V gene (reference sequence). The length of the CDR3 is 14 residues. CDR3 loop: CASSPLGGVETQYF. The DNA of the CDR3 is TGTGCCAGTAGTCCCCTTGGAGGGGTGGAGACCCAGTACTTC.

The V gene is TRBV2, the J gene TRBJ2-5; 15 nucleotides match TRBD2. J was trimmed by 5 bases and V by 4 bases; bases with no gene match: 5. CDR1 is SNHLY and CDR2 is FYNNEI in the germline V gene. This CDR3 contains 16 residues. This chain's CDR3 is CASSAGTSGGTETQYF. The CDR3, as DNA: TGTGCCAGCAGTGCCGGGACTAGCGGGGGGACGGAGACCCAGTACTTC.

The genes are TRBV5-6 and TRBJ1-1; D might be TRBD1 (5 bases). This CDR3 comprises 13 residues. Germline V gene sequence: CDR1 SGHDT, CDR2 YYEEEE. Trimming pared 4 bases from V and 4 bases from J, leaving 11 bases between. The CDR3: CASSAGFPTEAFF. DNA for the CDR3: TGTGCCAGCAGCGCAGGGTTTCCCACTGAAGCTTTCTTT.

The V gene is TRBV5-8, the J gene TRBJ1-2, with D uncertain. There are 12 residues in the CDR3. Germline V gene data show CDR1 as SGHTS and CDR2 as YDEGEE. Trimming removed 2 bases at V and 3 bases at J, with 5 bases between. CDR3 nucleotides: TGTGCCAGCAGCTTAGAGGACTATGGCTACACCTTC. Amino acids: CASSLEDYGYTF.

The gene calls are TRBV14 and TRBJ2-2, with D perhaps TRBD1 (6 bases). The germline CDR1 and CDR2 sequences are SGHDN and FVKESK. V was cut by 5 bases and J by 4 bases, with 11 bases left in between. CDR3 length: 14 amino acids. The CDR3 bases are TGTGCCAGCAGCGATTACAGGGCCACCGGGGAGCTGTTTTTT. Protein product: CASSDYRATGELFF.

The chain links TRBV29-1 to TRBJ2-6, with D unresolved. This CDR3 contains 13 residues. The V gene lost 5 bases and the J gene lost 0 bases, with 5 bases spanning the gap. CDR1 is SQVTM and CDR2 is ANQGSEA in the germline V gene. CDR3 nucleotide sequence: TGCAGCGTTCTACTCTCTGGGGCCAACGTCCTGACTTTC. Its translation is CSVLLSGANVLTF.

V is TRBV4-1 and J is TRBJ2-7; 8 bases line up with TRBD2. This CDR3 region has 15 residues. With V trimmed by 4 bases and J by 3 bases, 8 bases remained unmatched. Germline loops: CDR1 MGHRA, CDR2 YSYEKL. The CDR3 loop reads CASSLHGGGLYEQYF. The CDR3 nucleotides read TGCGCCAGCAGCCTCCATGGCGGGGGGCTCTACGAGCAGTACTTC.

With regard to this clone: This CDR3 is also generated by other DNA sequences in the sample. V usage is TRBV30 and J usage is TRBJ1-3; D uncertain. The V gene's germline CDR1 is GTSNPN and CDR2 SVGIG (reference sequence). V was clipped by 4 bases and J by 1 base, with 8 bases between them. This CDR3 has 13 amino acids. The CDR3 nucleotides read TGTGCCTGGAATCTGGGGTCTGGAAACACCATATATTTT. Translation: CAWNLGSGNTIYF. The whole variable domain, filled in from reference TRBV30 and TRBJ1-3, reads SQTIHQWPATLVQPVGSPLSLECTVEGTSNPNLYWYRQAAGRGLQLLFYSVGIGQISSEVPQNLSASRPQDRQFILSSKKLLLSDSGFYLCAWNLGSGNTIYFGEGSWLTVV.

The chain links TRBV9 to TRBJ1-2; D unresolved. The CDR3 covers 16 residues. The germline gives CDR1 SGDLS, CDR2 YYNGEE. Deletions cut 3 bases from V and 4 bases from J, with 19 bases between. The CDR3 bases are TGTGCCAGCAGCGCGGATGGTGCAGGAAAAGGCTATGGCTACACCTTC. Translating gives CASSADGAGKGYGYTF.

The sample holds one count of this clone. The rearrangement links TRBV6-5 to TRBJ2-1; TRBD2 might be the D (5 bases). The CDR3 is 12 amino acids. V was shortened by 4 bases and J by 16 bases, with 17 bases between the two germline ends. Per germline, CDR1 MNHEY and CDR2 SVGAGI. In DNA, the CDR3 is TGTGCCAGCAGTTCCCTCGGGGTTCCGTCCTTCTTC. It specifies CASSSLGVPSFF.

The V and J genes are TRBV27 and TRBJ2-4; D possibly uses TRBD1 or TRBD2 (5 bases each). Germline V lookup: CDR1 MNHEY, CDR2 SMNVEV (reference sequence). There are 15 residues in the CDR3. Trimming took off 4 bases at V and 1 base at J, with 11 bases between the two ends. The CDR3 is CASSSYEGAKNIQYF. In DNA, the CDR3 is TGTGCCAGCAGTTCGTACGAGGGGGCCAAAAACATTCAGTACTTC.

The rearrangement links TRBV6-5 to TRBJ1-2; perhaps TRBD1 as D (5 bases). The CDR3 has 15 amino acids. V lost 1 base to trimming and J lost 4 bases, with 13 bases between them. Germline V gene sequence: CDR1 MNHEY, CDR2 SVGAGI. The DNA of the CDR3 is TGTGCCAGCAGTTACTATGAGGGGAGTAGCTATGGCTACACCTTC. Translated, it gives CASSYYEGSSYGYTF.

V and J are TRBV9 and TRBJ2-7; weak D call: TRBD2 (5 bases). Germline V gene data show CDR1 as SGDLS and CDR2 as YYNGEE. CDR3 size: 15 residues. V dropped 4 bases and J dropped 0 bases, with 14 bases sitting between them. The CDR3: CASSSGSSSSYEQYF. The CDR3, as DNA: TGTGCCAGCAGCTCGGGAAGCTCAAGCTCCTACGAGCAGTACTTC.

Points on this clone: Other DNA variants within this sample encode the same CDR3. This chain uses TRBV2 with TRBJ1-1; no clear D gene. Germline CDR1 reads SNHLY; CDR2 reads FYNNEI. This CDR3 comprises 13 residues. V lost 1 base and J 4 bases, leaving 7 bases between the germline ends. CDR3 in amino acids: CASSEGRGTEAFF. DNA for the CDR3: TGTGCCAGCAGTGAAGGGCGGGGCACTGAAGCTTTCTTT.

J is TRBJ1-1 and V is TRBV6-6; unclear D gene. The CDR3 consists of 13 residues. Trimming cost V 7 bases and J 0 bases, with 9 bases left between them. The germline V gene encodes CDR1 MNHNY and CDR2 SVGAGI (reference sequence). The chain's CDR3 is CASNRHLNTEAFF. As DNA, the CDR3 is TGTGCCAGCAATCGGCACCTGAACACTGAAGCTTTCTTT.

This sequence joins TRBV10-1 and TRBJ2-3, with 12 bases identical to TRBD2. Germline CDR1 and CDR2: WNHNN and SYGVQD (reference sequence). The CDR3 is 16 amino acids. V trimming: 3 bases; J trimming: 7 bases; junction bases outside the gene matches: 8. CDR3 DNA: TGCGCCAGCAGTGATCCGACTAGCGGGGGAGTCTATACGCAGTATTTT. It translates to CASSDPTSGGVYTQYF.

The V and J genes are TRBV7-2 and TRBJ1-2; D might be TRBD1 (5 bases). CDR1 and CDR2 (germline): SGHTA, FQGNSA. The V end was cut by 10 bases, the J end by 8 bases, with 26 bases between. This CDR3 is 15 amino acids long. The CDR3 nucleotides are TGTGCCACCAACGGTGCGCAGGGAGAGGGGATCGGCTACACCTTC. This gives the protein CATNGAQGEGIGYTF.